The rows below give T cell receptor beta chains drawn from one sample of a study of blood T cell repertoires in COVID-19. Measured with immunoSEQ multiplex PCR; TCRdb has only the in-frame clones, and not every one. Seen here are roughly 260,000 clones, approximately 90% observed once, and the top ten hold roughly 4%. Sequences were obtained from peripheral blood. These receptors all stem from a man aged 60 to 75 who had recovered from COVID-19. Each CDR3 is given with its conserved first and last residue. Fields, in order: V gene, J gene, clone size, CDR3 protein. Some rows have no size entry. The others give once, few or many, or a class for an expanded clone.

>TRBV9|TRBJ2-5|.
CASSVAERGNQETQYF
>TRBV28|TRBJ1-5|few
CASSLPGGGNQPQHF
>TRBV9|TRBJ1-1|.
CASSVVGGNTEAFF
>TRBV7-2|TRBJ1-2|.
CASSRTRTGYGYTF
>TRBV6-1|TRBJ2-1|.
CASSEAGGQAPYNEQFF
>TRBV5-5|TRBJ2-7|.
CASSTGLGIPYEQYF
>TRBV9|TRBJ2-6|once
CASSHSGGANVLTF
>TRBV7-2|TRBJ2-7|.
CASSILDREREYF
>TRBV3-1/TRBV3-2|TRBJ1-2|few
CASSAGQGLNYGYTF
>TRBV3-1/TRBV3-2|TRBJ2-5|.
CASSPHSGGAFLETQYF
>TRBV6-1|TRBJ2-3|.
CASSEKSGGGTDTQYF
>TRBV5-1|TRBJ1-1|.
CASSLVQGYDTEAFF
>TRBV13|TRBJ1-4|.
CASRPGITTNEKLFF
>TRBV18|TRBJ2-7|.
CASSPRQGLDEQYF
>TRBV11-2|TRBJ1-1|.
CASSRSTGDTEAFF
>TRBV9|TRBJ1-1|.
CASSVGQGMNTEAFF
>TRBV7-3|TRBJ2-5|.
CASSPGLAGSQETQYF
>TRBV3-1/TRBV3-2|TRBJ2-2|.
CASSQASGGYTGELFF
>TRBV18|TRBJ2-7|.
CASGQGVSYEQYF
>TRBV5-1|TRBJ2-2|.
CASSLTGSTGELFF
>TRBV7-2|TRBJ2-3|once
CASSLLSHTDTQYF
>TRBV18|TRBJ2-7|.
CASSGQKYEQYF
>TRBV13|TRBJ1-2|.
CASRDPAGKINGYTF
>TRBV10-1|TRBJ2-4|.
CASRTGSNIQYF
>TRBV11-2|TRBJ1-1|few
CASSFGRGRSKAFF
>TRBV5-1|TRBJ2-5|.
CASSLGQGSPYQETQYF
>TRBV15|TRBJ1-2|.
CATSRGEFGGVRGYTF
>TRBV3-1/TRBV3-2|TRBJ1-5|.
CASSQGAGGGNQPQHF
>TRBV5-1|TRBJ1-2|.
CASSSTGTNYGYTF
>TRBV18|TRBJ2-1|.
CASSPPSGGAGNEQFF
>TRBV6-1|TRBJ2-1|.
CASSEGQFYNEQFF
>TRBV10-2|TRBJ2-3|.
CASRGLAGSDTQYF
>TRBV7-6|TRBJ2-1|.
CASSLYQESYNEQFF
>TRBV7-9|TRBJ2-6|.
CASSLGTPSGANVLTF
>TRBV5-6|TRBJ2-2|.
CASSLERTILGELFF
>TRBV9|TRBJ1-2|.
CASSVVEGAGYTF
>TRBV18|TRBJ2-3|.
CASSPRDFSGQGAGTQYF
>TRBV6-6|TRBJ2-3|.
CASSHEGLAGGALLTDTQYF
>TRBV7-9|TRBJ2-7|.
CASSSNTRGFNEQYF
>TRBV10-1|TRBJ2-3|.
CASSEGGSSTDTQYF
>TRBV5-1|TRBJ2-7|.
CASSLTSGGSYEQYF
>TRBV5-6|TRBJ2-3|.
CASSAGTSGGLTDTQYF
>TRBV6-2/TRBV6-3|TRBJ2-5|.
CASSYLGLYQETQYF
>TRBV24-1|TRBJ2-5|.
CATSWGGAGQETQYF